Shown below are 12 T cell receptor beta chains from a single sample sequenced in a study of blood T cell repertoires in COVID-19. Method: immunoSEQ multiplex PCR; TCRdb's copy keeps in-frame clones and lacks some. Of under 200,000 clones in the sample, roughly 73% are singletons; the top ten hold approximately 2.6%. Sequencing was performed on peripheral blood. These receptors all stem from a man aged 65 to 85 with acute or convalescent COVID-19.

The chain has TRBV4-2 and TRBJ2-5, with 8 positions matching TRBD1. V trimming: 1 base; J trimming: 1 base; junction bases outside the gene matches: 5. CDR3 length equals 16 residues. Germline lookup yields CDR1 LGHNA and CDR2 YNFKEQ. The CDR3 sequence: CASSQGTQGVQETQYF. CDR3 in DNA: TGTGCCAGCAGCCAAGGGACACAGGGGGTCCAAGAGACCCAGTACTTC.

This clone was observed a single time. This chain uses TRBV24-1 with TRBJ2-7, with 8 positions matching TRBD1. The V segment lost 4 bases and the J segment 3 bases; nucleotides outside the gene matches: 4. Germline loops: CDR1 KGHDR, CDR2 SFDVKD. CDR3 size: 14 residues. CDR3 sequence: CATSDSGQGYEQYF. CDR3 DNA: TGTGCCACCAGTGACTCCGGACAGGGCTACGAGCAGTACTTC.

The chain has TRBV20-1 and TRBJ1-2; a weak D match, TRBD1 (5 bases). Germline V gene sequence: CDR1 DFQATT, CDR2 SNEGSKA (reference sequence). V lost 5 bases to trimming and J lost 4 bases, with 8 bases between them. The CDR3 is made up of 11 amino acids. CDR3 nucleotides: TGCAGTGCTCCTGACAGCTATGGCTACACCTTC. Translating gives CSAPDSYGYTF.

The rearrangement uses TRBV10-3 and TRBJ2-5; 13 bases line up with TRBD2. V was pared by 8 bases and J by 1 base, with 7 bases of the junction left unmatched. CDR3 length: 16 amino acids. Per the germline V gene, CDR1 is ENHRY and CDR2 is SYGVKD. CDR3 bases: TGTGCCATCGCTGGACTAGCGGGAGTTTCCCAAGAGACCCAGTACTTC. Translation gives CAIAGLAGVSQETQYF.

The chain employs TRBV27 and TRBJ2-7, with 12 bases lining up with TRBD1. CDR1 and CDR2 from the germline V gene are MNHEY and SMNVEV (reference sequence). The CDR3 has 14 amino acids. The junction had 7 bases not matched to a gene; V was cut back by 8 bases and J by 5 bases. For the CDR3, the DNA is TGTGCCAGCGGGGACAGGGGGCCAAGCGACGAGCAGTACTTC. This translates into CASGDRGPSDEQYF.

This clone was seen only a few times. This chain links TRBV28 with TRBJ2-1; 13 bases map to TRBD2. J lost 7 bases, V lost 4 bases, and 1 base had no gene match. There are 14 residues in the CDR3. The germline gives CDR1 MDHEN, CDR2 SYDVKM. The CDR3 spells CASSWTSGRNEQFF. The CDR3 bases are TGTGCCAGCAGTTGGACTAGCGGGAGAAATGAGCAGTTCTTC.

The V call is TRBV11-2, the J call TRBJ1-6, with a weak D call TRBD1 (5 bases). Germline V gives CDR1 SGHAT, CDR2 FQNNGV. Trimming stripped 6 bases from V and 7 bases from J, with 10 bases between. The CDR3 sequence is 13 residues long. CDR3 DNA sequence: TGTGCCAGCAGAAGGGGTTCAAATTCACCCCTCCACTTT. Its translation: CASRRGSNSPLHF.

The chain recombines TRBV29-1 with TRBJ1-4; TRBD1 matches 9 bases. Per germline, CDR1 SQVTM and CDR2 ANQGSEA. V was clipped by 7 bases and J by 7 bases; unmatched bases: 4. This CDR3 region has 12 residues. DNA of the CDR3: TGCAGCGCCCGGGACAGGGCTGAAAAACTGTTTTTT. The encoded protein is CSARDRAEKLFF.

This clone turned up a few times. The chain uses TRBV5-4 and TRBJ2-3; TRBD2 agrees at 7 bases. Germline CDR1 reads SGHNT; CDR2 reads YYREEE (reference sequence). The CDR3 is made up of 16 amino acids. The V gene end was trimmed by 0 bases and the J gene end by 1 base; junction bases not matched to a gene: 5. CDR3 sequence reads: CASSLAGGGGTDTQYF. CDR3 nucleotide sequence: TGTGCCAGCAGCTTGGCGGGAGGTGGGGGCACAGATACGCAGTATTTT.

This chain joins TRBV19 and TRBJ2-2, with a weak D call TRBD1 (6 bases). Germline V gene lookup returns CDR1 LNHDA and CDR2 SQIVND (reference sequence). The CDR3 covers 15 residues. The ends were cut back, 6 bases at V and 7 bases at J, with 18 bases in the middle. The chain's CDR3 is CASSVGGLLGGELFF. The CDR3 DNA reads TGTGCCAGTAGCGTTGGGGGCCTTTTAGGCGGGGAGCTGTTTTTT.

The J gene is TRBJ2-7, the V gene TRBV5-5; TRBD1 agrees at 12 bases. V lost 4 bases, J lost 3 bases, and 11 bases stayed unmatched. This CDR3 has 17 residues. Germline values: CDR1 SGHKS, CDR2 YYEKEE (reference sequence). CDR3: CASSTRDRGRGVYEQYF. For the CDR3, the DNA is TGTGCCAGCAGCACCCGGGACAGGGGGCGTGGGGTCTACGAGCAGTACTTC.

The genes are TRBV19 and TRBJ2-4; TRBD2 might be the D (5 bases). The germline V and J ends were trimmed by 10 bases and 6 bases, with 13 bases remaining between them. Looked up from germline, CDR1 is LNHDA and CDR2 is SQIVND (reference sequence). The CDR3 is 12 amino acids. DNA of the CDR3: TGTGCCATCGCGGGTGATAGAAACATTCAGTACTTC. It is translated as CAIAGDRNIQYF.